The 25 T cell receptor beta chains presented below share a single source sample, sequenced in a study of blood T cell repertoires in COVID-19. The table came from immunoSEQ multiplex PCR; TCRdb's copy has only in-frame clones and leaves some out. Among some 280,000 clones, around four fifths were seen once, and the ten largest hold around 4%. The material sequenced was peripheral blood. The receptors were gathered from a woman in her forties or fifties with active or convalescent COVID-19.

Here the CDR3 DNA reads TGCGCCAGCAGCCGGGAGGCTAACTATGGCTACACCTTC. Its protein product is CASSREANYGYTF. The chain combines TRBV5-1 with TRBJ1-2; D is undetermined. Trimming left V 4 bases short and J 0 bases short, with 7 bases between. Germline assignment: CDR1 SGHRS and CDR2 YFSETQ. There are 13 residues in the CDR3.

This rearrangement joins TRBV29-1 to TRBJ2-7; possible D gene TRBD2, 6 bases. There are 14 residues in the CDR3. CDR1 is SQVTM, CDR2 ANQGSEA, per germline. Trimming removed 4 bases at V and 0 bases at J, with 13 bases between. DNA of the CDR3: TGCAGCGTTGTTCGGGGAGGCGTCTCCTACGAGCAGTACTTC. Amino acids: CSVVRGGVSYEQYF.

The J gene is TRBJ2-5, the V gene TRBV18; D possibly corresponds to TRBD2 (6 bases). The CDR3 contains 15 residues. Per the germline V gene, CDR1 is KGHSH and CDR2 is LQKENI. V shed 2 bases and J shed 5 bases, with 15 bases lying between them. CDR3 DNA: TGTGCCAGCTCACCAGGGGAGGCAGGACGGGAGACCCAGTACTTC. The encoded protein is CASSPGEAGRETQYF.

The rearrangement links TRBV19 to TRBJ2-5; D ambiguous. The germline V gene encodes CDR1 LNHDA and CDR2 SQIVND (reference sequence). The CDR3 has 14 residues. V was clipped by 7 bases and J by 1 base, with 13 bases between them. The CDR3 sequence: CASTWSLFQETQYF. The DNA for the CDR3 is TGTGCCAGTACCTGGAGTCTCTTCCAAGAGACCCAGTACTTC. Filled out from reference TRBV19 and TRBJ2-5, the complete variable domain reads DGGITQSPKYLFRKEGQNVTLSCEQNLNHDAMYWYRQDPGQGLRLIYYSQIVNDFQKGDIAEGYSVSREKKESFPLTVTSAQKNPTAFYLCASTWSLFQETQYFGPGTRLLVL.

CDR3 in amino acids: CASRPGQGAISPLHF. In DNA, the CDR3 is TGTGCCAGTAGACCCGGACAGGGGGCCATTTCACCCCTCCACTTT. The chain carries TRBV19 and TRBJ1-6, with TRBD1 identical over 11 bases. Germline trimming cut 6 bases from V and 9 bases from J; bases unmatched to any gene: 7. Germline V CDR1 and CDR2: LNHDA, SQIVND (reference sequence). The CDR3 extends over 15 amino acids. The full variable domain, its missing parts supplied by reference TRBV19 and TRBJ1-6, is DGGITQSPKYLFRKEGQNVTLSCEQNLNHDAMYWYRQDPGQGLRLIYYSQIVNDFQKGDIAEGYSVSREKKESFPLTVTSAQKNPTAFYLCASRPGQGAISPLHFGNGTRLTVT.

The rearrangement uses TRBV7-6 and TRBJ2-1; unclear D gene. Trimming stripped 3 bases from V and 3 bases from J, with 9 bases between. The CDR3 sequence is 14 residues long. Germline loops: CDR1 SGHVS, CDR2 FNYEAQ. As DNA, the CDR3 is TGTGCCAGCAGCTTTGGAGTAGACTACAATGAGCAGTTCTTC. Residues: CASSFGVDYNEQFF.

A single count supports this clone. V is TRBV2 and J is TRBJ2-2; 10 bases match TRBD2. The junction had 7 bases not matched to a gene; V was cut back by 2 bases and J by 1 base. CDR1 is SNHLY, CDR2 FYNNEI, per germline. This CDR3 has 18 amino acids. CDR3 sequence (DNA): TGTGCCAGCAGTGAATCTCCTAGCGGGAGCCTGAACACCGGGGAGCTGTTTTTT. Protein product: CASSESPSGSLNTGELFF. Full variable domain (rest looked up from reference TRBV2 and TRBJ2-2): EPEVTQTPSHQVTQMGQEVILRCVPISNHLYFYWYRQILGQKVEFLVSFYNNEISEKSEIFDDQFSVERPDGSNFTLKIRSTKLEDSAMYFCASSESPSGSLNTGELFFGEGSRLTVL.

The chain carries TRBV25-1 and TRBJ2-1; a possible D gene is TRBD1 (5 bases). This CDR3 region has 15 residues. The V and J ends lost 3 bases and 0 bases respectively, with 9 bases between them. CDR1 is MGHDK, CDR2 SYGVNS, per germline. CDR3 DNA sequence: TGTGCCAGCAGTGACCCCGACAGCTCCTACAATGAGCAGTTCTTC. This codes for CASSDPDSSYNEQFF.

The chain recombines TRBV30 with TRBJ2-2, with D perhaps TRBD2 (5 bases). Trimming took 7 bases from V and 9 from J, leaving 9 bases between them. The germline CDR1 and CDR2 sequences are GTSNPN and SVGIG (reference sequence). This CDR3 is 10 amino acids long. CDR3 residues: CASKRRELFF. Written as DNA, the CDR3 is TGTGCCTCTAAGCGGCGGGAGCTGTTTTTT.

In nucleotides, the CDR3 is TGTGCCAGCAGTTCCACGGGGAATCAGCCCCAGCATTTT. Amino acids: CASSSTGNQPQHF. V is TRBV12-3 or TRBV12-4 and J is TRBJ1-5, with D unclear. V was clipped by 4 bases and J by 4 bases, with 8 bases between them. The CDR3 has 13 amino acids.

V usage is TRBV2 and J usage is TRBJ2-7, with 10 bases aligning to TRBD2. With V trimmed by 3 bases and J by 1 base, 15 bases remained unmatched. This CDR3 is 19 amino acids long. Looked up from germline, CDR1 is SNHLY and CDR2 is FYNNEI. For the CDR3, the DNA is TGTGCCAGCAGTGATTCCCTAGCGGGAGAACGATTGAGGTCCTACGAGCAGTACTTC. This encodes CASSDSLAGERLRSYEQYF.

This chain links TRBV7-9 with TRBJ2-1; TRBD2 agrees at 8 bases. This CDR3 is built from 15 residues. The V gene end was trimmed by 1 base and the J gene end by 8 bases; junction bases not matched to a gene: 7. Germline CDR1 is SEHNR and CDR2 is FQNEAQ (reference sequence). This CDR3 reads CASSLVGTSWDEQFF. The CDR3 DNA reads as TGTGCCAGCAGCTTAGTTGGGACTAGTTGGGATGAGCAGTTCTTC.

This clone appeared a single time. The V gene is TRBV27, the J gene TRBJ1-5; no clear D. The CDR3 contains 12 residues. The germline CDR1 and CDR2 sequences are MNHEY and SMNVEV (reference sequence). V was trimmed by 8 bases and J by 2 bases, leaving 7 bases between them. CDR3 in amino acids: CASRSGNQPQHF. CDR3 coding DNA: TGTGCCAGCCGGTCGGGCAATCAGCCCCAGCATTTT.

This chain links TRBV11-2 with TRBJ2-7, with TRBD1 as a possible D gene (8 bases). The germline V gene has CDR1 SGHAT and CDR2 FQNNGV. There are 13 residues in the CDR3. Trimming took off 5 bases at V and 6 bases at J, with 14 bases between the two ends. Here the CDR3 reads CASSPDREGEQYF. CDR3 nucleotide sequence: TGTGCCAGCAGCCCGGACAGGGAGGGCGAGCAGTACTTC.

This chain uses TRBV7-3 with TRBJ1-1; TRBD1 is a possible D gene (6 bases). The CDR3 is 14 residues long. From germline, CDR1 is SGHTA and CDR2 FQGTGA. Deletions cut 4 bases from V and 1 base from J, with 10 bases between. CDR3 sequence: CASSSGQWNTEAFF. DNA of the CDR3: TGTGCCAGCAGCTCTGGACAGTGGAACACTGAAGCTTTCTTT.

A few counts support this clone. The chain links TRBV7-2 to TRBJ2-4; TRBD2 aligns across 8 bases. V gave up 3 bases and J gave up 6 bases; unmatched junction bases: 7. CDR1 is SGHTA and CDR2 is FQGNSA in the germline V gene. The CDR3 sequence is 15 residues long. CDR3 sequence reads: CASSFQTSAGNIQYF. DNA of the CDR3: TGTGCCAGCAGCTTCCAGACTAGCGCGGGAAACATTCAGTACTTC.

This chain connects TRBV2 to TRBJ2-5, with 14 bases aligning to TRBD2. Germline V gene data show CDR1 as SNHLY and CDR2 as FYNNEI. This CDR3 comprises 15 residues. V lost 8 bases and J lost 7; bases outside the gene matches: 9. CDR3 sequence reads: CASSPTSGRAGTQYF. In nucleotides, the CDR3 is TGTGCCAGCTCGCCGACTAGCGGGAGGGCGGGGACCCAGTACTTC.

In this sample, this clone turned up many times. The rearrangement uses TRBV3-1 (or the pseudogene TRBV3-2) and TRBJ2-1; D is possibly TRBD2 (6 bases). Germline V lookup: CDR1 LGHDT, CDR2 YNNKEL (reference sequence). V gave up 1 base and J gave up 12 bases, with 13 bases separating them. The CDR3 totals 13 residues. CDR3 sequence (DNA): TGTGCCAGCAGCCAAGTAGAACTAGCCGGGCAGTTCTTC. Translating gives CASSQVELAGQFF.

The chain combines TRBV15 with TRBJ1-3; no reliable D call. The ends were cut back, 0 bases at V and 0 bases at J, with 6 bases in the middle. Per the germline V gene, CDR1 is LNHNV and CDR2 is YYDKDF (reference sequence). CDR3 size: 15 residues. The CDR3 reads CATSRDLSSGNTIYF. In DNA form, the CDR3 reads TGTGCCACCAGCAGAGATCTAAGCTCTGGAAACACCATATATTTT.

The V and J genes are TRBV29-1 and TRBJ1-1; perhaps TRBD1 as D (6 bases). With 7 bases removed from V and 5 bases from J, the gap between germline ends came to 20 bases. Looked up from germline, CDR1 is SQVTM and CDR2 is ANQGSEA. This CDR3 has 14 residues. In DNA form, the CDR3 reads TGCAGCGCTTCCGGAGGGGGGGCAAGGACTGAAGCTTTCTTT. Protein: CSASGGGARTEAFF.

V and J are TRBV7-9 and TRBJ2-7; 9 nucleotides match TRBD1. The germline gives CDR1 SEHNR, CDR2 FQNEAQ (reference sequence). The trim removed 3 bases at V and 3 bases at J, leaving 6 bases unmatched. CDR3 length: 15 amino acids. The CDR3 region is CASSFATGGIYEQYF. CDR3 coding DNA: TGTGCCAGCAGCTTCGCGACAGGGGGAATCTACGAGCAGTACTTC.

J is TRBJ1-2 and V is TRBV7-2; no reliable D call. With 5 bases removed from V and 0 bases from J, the gap between germline ends came to 4 bases. Germline values: CDR1 SGHTA, CDR2 FQGNSA. The CDR3 runs 12 residues. CDR3 nucleotides: TGTGCCAGCAGCGCGGCTAACTATGGCTACACCTTC. Translating gives CASSAANYGYTF.

This clone was detected a few times. The chain recombines TRBV18 with TRBJ2-2; D is unresolved. CDR3 length: 15 amino acids. V lost 0 bases, J lost 3 bases, and 8 bases lay in between. Per germline, CDR1 KGHSH and CDR2 LQKENI. Written as DNA, the CDR3 is TGTGCCAGCTCACCACCGTCAGCGTACACCGGGGAGCTGTTTTTT. This codes for CASSPPSAYTGELFF.

The chain uses TRBV6-5 and TRBJ2-1, with TRBD2 matching over 12 bases. Germline loops: CDR1 MNHEY, CDR2 SVGAGI. The CDR3 runs 15 residues. V was clipped by 6 bases and J by 4 bases; unmatched bases: 4. The CDR3 DNA reads as TGTGCCAGCAGCACGACTAGCGGGAGTTACAATGAGCAGTTCTTC. It yields the protein CASSTTSGSYNEQFF.

This clone occurred a few times. The rearrangement links TRBV6-5 to TRBJ1-1; 9 bases line up with TRBD1. CDR3 size: 14 residues. Germline assignment: CDR1 MNHEY and CDR2 SVGAGI. Germline trimming cut 4 bases from V and 4 bases from J; bases unmatched to any gene: 4. The CDR3 here is CASSLQGAVTEAFF. CDR3 in DNA: TGTGCCAGCAGTTTACAGGGGGCTGTCACTGAAGCTTTCTTT.